This TCR beta chain was identified during a study of cytomegalovirus exposure and HLA in healthy donors (dated by TCRdb to about 2017). With regard to the full study: An earlier analysis of a few hundred of the donors reported about 300 Gb of sequence data and 95 million to 120 million unique TCR beta sequences obtained from about 200 million T cells. An early release that covered approximately 600 HLA-typed donors contained about 300 gigabases of sequencing data and 85 million to 100 million unique TCR sequences. The genetic ancestry cluster associated with self-reported Caucasian donors included 81% of the 350 to 500 genotyped donors. The study was designed to test whether signatures of past pathogen exposure could be identified by cataloging public T cell receptors. The study profiled the T cell repertoires of hundreds of subjects by immunosequencing and related them to cytomegalovirus serostatus. Along with the roughly 670-subject first cohort, a separate validation cohort of around 110 different subjects was used. To predict cytomegalovirus infection status, the study brought together high-throughput TCR immunosequencing, statistical association of individual TCRs with disease status, and machine learning. A later analysis re-examined previously published TCR beta repertoires from just over 650 donors and added high-resolution HLA genotyping to investigate patterns of TCR occurrence. Rather than using new phenotypic data, the later analysis identified candidate immune exposures from TCR beta sequences and from how often those sequences occurred across donors. An earlier analysis of some 500 of the donors used high-throughput TCR beta sequencing to judge whether each TCR beta V gene segment behaved as functional or pseudogenic. Alongside the repertoire data, information on donor age, sex, ethnicity and CMV serostatus was compiled. A later genetic analysis used genome-wide SNP genotypes for about 65% of the roughly 700 donors, treating that subset as a discovery cohort. Every repertoire in the discovery cohort had been generated on one and the same sequencing platform. Class I and class II HLA loci were covered by the typing at four-digit resolution. The number of typed donors differed by locus: roughly 629-640 for A, B, C, DRB1 and DQB1; 500 to 550 for DQA1; about 600 for DPA1; and roughly 490 for DPB1. Because of strong linkage in the cohort, roughly five DR-DQ haplotypes were treated as single units for association and clustering. Among a few hundred genotyped donors of the cohort, an average of about 240,000 unique TCR beta nucleotide sequences were sequenced per donor, around a sixth of them non-productive.

The method was the immunoSEQ multiplex PCR assay. For the multiplex PCR, a mixture combining 60 forward primers for TCR Vbeta segments and 13 reverse primers for TCR Jbeta segments was used. Amplification of the CDR3 region of rearranged TCR beta genes was performed with a multiplex PCR assay on genomic DNA. The amplified TCR beta libraries were sequenced on the Illumina HiSeq System as 87-base-pair reads. Turning to the authors' computational methods: A later analysis tallied tens of millions of unique TCR beta chains across the 660 or so repertoires, and some 10 million of those chains were shared by two or more donors. A nearest-neighbor algorithm error-corrected the raw reads and collapsed the reads into unique sequences, merging closely related sequences to remove PCR and sequencing errors. V, D and J gene segments were assigned by aligning CDR3 sequences to IMGT reference sequences. Each retained sequence needed at least a six-nucleotide match to both a V gene segment and a J gene segment. Rearrangements were called productive when the CDR3 lacked stop codons and stayed in frame with V and J; all others were non-productive. CDR3 was defined according to IMGT convention as the region running from the second conserved V-encoded cysteine to the conserved J-encoded phenylalanine. Sequences without an unambiguous match to a single V gene segment were excluded from the earlier analysis of about 600 of the donors. An earlier analysis of a few hundred of the donors called V segments functional above 56.7% productive rearrangements and segregating when the between-donor standard deviation exceeded 5%. A statistical classification framework was built for diagnosing cytomegalovirus status from the catalog of TCR beta chain sequences. In a later analysis, TCR nucleotide sequences were compared against IMGT/GENE-DB human TR gene sequences so that V and J genes could be assigned. Using the TCRdist pipeline, a later analysis assigned CDR3 sequences along with most-parsimonious VDJ recombination scenarios. In a later analysis, every TCR beta chain was defined by the combination of its CDR3 amino acid sequence and its V-gene family, and reads without a unique V-gene family were dropped. As a way to deal with suspected cross-contamination and a sequencing artifact, a later analysis dropped hundreds of nucleotide sequences that were highly shared and had low generation probability. For each public chain, a later analysis derived a clonal expansion index from normalized ranks of inferred template counts within each repertoire. In a later analysis, generation probabilities were computed with a VDJ recombination model fitted to out-of-frame rearrangements, and the resulting probabilities were checked against IGoR. Hypergeometric tests were used in a later analysis to score TCR-TCR, TCR-HLA and TCR-CMV co-occurrence, with a repertoire-size bias correction applied to the TCR pairs. False discovery rates were estimated in a later analysis by permuting HLA or CMV assignments 20 times. In a later analysis, co-occurring TCRs were grouped using DBSCAN, and TCRdist sequence similarity was added for clustering within HLA-allele-positive subsets. Repertoires with fewer than 30,000 or more than 120,000 public chains, plus five repertoires with anomalous nucleotide sharing, were excluded from co-occurrence clustering. Held by TCRdb, this immuneACCESS table contains in-frame sequences only and omits some clones. Under half of the omission traces to an unresolved V gene where checked; the cause of the rest is unknown. V and J calls and clone size follow that table, whereas D and trimming were derived from the DNA. The sample has about 110,000 clones on record, less than 80% of them singletons. Roughly 8.2% of the sample belongs to the ten largest clones.

Findings and caveats that apply to the study as a whole: The study gave a list of under 200 TCR beta chains associated with cytomegalovirus. Some IMGT-functional V segments, including TRBV6-2 and TRBV6-3, could not be told apart with the 87-base-pair reads, so those segments were excluded. When HLA alleles, especially DR and DQ, strongly co-occurred, attributing TCR associations to individual alleles was difficult. In a later analysis, the rate of TCR association differed among HLA loci, with DRB1 alleles having the most associated TCRs and HLA-C alleles having the fewest. The classifier was reported to diagnose cytomegalovirus status with high specificity and sensitivity in both the original and validation cohorts. This cohort had only TCR beta chains sequenced, and the lack of alpha or paired-chain data limited which features could be detected. At a false discovery rate of 0.05, a later analysis linked roughly 17,000 TCR beta sequences to specific HLA alleles. Because HLA typing was unavailable for some donors at each locus, only the typed subset was used in association tests. In a later analysis, HLA-associated TCR beta chains showed more clonal expansion and lower generation probabilities than non-associated chains that were equally common. A later analysis found that most CMV-associated TCR beta chains appeared HLA-restricted, with HLA associations seemingly driven largely by CMV exposure. Immune exposure information for the cohort was limited to CMV serostatus. An earlier analysis of approximately 590 of the donors showed that most TCR beta V segments appeared in productive rearrangements either about 87% or about 30% of the time, which broadly matched IMGT annotations. Sequencing depth was assumed to be roughly uniform across donors in the presence/absence analyses, though that assumption may not hold. A cluster of highly shared sequence variants was judged likely to be a technical artifact of the sequencing pipeline. Correlated functional status among segregating V segments might be attributable to linkage disequilibrium, but an unknown experimental factor could not be ruled out. V-gene and J-gene trimming of TCR beta chains was associated with a missense DCLRE1C variant in a later genetic analysis, and the association was replicated in an independent cohort. Three of the identified cytomegalovirus-associated TCR beta chains were confirmed in vitro to be specific for cytomegalovirus antigens. Most TCR sequences were seen in very few donors, while some public TCRs were found in many individuals. Because counts were too low, 15 to 20 rarely observed V segments, including chromosome 9 orphons, were left out of the earlier analysis of 587 of the donors. A further reported finding was that TCR beta sequences accurately predicted the HLA-A and HLA-B alleles for most subjects in the first cohort. Compared with the 666-donor mean, donors in an Asian-associated ancestry cluster had fewer N-insertions in productive TCRs, according to a later genetic analysis. It was suggested by the authors that the approach could potentially be generalized to other disease states and immunological phenotypes. In a later analysis, several top co-occurrence clusters were reported to appear linked to parvovirus B19, influenza, CMV and Epstein-Barr virus.

The germline V gene (reference sequence) specifies MNHEY as CDR1 and SMNVEV as CDR2. The cysteine opens and the phenylalanine closes a CDR3 of 15 amino acids. The DNA shown is the 45-base CDR3, in frame from base 1. At the junction V is shortened by 3 bases and J by 3 bases; bases outside the gene matches: 6. The cohort was made up of roughly 670 healthy bone marrow donors. All cohort members were sampled while nominally healthy, although unrecorded immune exposures were likely present. The donor tested CMV seronegative, placing the donor among the 300 to 400 seronegative members of the cohort. Every donor gave a peripheral blood sample, and the peripheral blood mononuclear cells from that sample were used for TCR beta sequencing. The Qiagen DNeasy Blood Extraction Kit was used to extract genomic DNA from the blood cell samples. On this clone itself: Its antigen target is currently unknown. No base quality information exists; no much larger clone differs at one position.

The V and J genes are TRBV27 and TRBJ2-3; a stretch of 7 junction bases matches TRBD1. This clonotype was obtained from a man aged 25 to 40 in good health and CMV-seronegative. The sample was PBMCs. The CDR3 protein: CASSFSRGWTDTQYF. The nucleotide sequence is given as TGTGCCAGCAGTTTTAGCAGGGGGTGGACAGATACGCAGTATTTT.